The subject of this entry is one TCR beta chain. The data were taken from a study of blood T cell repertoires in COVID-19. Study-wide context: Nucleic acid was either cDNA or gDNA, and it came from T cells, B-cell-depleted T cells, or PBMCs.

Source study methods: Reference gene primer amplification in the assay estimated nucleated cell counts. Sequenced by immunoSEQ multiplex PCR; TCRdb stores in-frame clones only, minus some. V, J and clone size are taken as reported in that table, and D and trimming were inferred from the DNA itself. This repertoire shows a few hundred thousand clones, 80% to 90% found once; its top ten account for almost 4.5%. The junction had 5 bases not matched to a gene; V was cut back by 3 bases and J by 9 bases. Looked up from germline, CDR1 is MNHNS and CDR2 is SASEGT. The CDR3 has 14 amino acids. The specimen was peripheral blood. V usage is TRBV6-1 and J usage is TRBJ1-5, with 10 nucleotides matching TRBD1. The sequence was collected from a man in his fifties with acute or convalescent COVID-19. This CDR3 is CASSEGQGSWPQHF. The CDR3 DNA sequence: TGTGCCAGCAGTGAGGGACAGGGGAGTTGGCCCCAGCATTTT.